The text below deals with one TCR beta chain. The protocol was immunoSEQ multiplex PCR, while the TCRdb copy is restricted to in-frame clones and leaves out a portion. The sample includes under 50,000 clones, approximately 83% seen only once; the top ten take approximately 5.4%. Germline V gives CDR1 LNHDA, CDR2 SQIVND (reference sequence). CDR3 size: 12 residues. V lost 7 bases, J lost 8 bases, and 14 bases lay in between. The data originate from a study of blood T cell repertoires in COVID-19. Study as a whole: Acute and convalescent COVID-19 samples came from the United States, Italy and Spain. Nucleic acid was either cDNA or gDNA, and it came from T cells, B-cell-depleted T cells, or PBMCs.

The clonotype originates from a man aged 35 to 55 with active COVID-19. What was sequenced was peripheral blood. The V and J genes are TRBV19 and TRBJ1-2, with D possibly matching TRBD1 (5 bases). In nucleotides, the CDR3 is TGTGCCAGTACTCAGGGAGGTAGCGGCTACACCTTC. Translating it yields CASTQGGSGYTF.